This T cell receptor (beta chain) was captured in a study of shared clonotypes between healthy human individuals. Concerning this clone itself: Its antigen remains unidentified. This same CDR3 is encoded by further DNA sequences in the sample.

Clones were sequenced by immunoSEQ multiplex PCR, and TCRdb holds only the in-frame ones, with some missing. Of approximately 980,000 clones in the sample, 70% to 85% were seen once. Overall study results and limits: Sorted-subset sequencing, rarefaction showed, was incomplete despite large depth.

Germline V gene data show CDR1 as SGHTA and CDR2 as FQGNSA. V lost 5 bases to trimming and J lost 7 bases; unmatched junction nucleotides: 8. The CDR3 runs 15 residues. The sequence derives from a man between 18 and 35 years old in good health. Sample: memory CD4+ T cells sorted from blood. The subset here: CD45RA-negative fraction. The chain combines TRBV7-2 with TRBJ2-1, with 10 bases that match TRBD2. The CDR3 DNA is TGTGCCAGCAGCCGCCTAGCGGGAGAGCGAAATGAGCAGTTCTTC. It specifies CASSRLAGERNEQFF.